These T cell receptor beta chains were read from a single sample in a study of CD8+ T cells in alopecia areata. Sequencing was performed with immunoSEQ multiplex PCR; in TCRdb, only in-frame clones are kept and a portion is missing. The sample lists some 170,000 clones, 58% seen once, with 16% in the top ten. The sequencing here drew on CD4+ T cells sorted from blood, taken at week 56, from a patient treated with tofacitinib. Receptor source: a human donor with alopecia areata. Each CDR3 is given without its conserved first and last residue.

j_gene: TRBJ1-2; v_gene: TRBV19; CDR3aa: ASSLQGANYGYT
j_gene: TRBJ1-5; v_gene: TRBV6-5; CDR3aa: ASSSRGRQPQH
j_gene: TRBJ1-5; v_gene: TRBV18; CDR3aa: ASTGQYNQPQH
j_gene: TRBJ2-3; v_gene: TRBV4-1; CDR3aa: ASSQDGRRGDTQY
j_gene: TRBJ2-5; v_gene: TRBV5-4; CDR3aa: ASSMLGTQTETQY
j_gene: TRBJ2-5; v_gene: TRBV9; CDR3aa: ASSPPRGAEETQY
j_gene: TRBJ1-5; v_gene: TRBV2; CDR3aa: ASSEGKGHEPQH
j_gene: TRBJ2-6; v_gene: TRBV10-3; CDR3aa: ASGGLAGKGANVLT
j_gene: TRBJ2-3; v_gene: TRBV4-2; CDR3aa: ASSQDGQGTDTQY
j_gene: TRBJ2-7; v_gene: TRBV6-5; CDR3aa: ASSYTGDRVYEQY
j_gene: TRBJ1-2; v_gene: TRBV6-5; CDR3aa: ASSYRGLGYT
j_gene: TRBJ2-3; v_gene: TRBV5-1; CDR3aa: ASARLGGPDTRY
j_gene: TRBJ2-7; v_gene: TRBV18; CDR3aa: ASSSTEHGEQY
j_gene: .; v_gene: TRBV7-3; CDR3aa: ASSYDRDYEQY
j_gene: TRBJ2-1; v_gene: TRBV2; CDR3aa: ASSVAENNEQF
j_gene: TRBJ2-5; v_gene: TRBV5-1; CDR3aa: ASRLGTKETQY
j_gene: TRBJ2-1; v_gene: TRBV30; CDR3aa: AWSTGTGGYNEQF
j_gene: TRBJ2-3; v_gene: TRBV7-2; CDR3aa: ASSFLTSGGQY
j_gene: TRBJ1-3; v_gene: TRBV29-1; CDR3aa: SVLGESGNTIY
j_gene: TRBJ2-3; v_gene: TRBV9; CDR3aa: ASSVDSDTQY
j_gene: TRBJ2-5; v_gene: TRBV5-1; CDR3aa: ASSYQQETQY
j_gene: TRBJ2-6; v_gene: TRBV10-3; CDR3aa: AISESMGVGANVLT
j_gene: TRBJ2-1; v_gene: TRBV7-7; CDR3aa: ASSLGRGVSYNEQF
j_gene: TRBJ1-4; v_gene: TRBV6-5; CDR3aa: ASSPRGTAYEKLF
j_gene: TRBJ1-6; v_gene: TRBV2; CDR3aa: ASSDRDRGSPLH
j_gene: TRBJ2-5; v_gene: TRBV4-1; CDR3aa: ASSHPPRVARETQY
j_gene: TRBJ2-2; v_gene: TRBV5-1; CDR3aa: ASSFRGNTGELF